The 11 T cell receptor beta chains given below trace back to one sample, sequenced in a study of T-cell reconstitution after alpha-beta-depleted transplantation in children. TCRbeta library preparation incorporated unique molecular identifiers. Via MiXCR, TCRdb re-called the PCR reads, giving one row per CDR3 protein. The top ten hold 25% to 30% of the sample, which has 40,000 to 60,000 distinct CDR3 sequences, approximately 9.2% seen once. The specimen comprised PBMCs, mostly from graft donor cells, sampled 60 days after TCRalphabeta/CD19-depleted stem cell transplant. These receptors came from a male patient between 2 and 10 years old who had a stem cell transplant for chronic granulomatous disease, so the T cells may come from the graft donor.

In its sample, this clonotype was seen many times. The chain couples TRBV11-2 to TRBJ2-5; 7 bases are a match to TRBD2. The CDR3 consists of 15 residues. Unmatched junction bases numbered 5, after V lost 4 bases and J lost 0 bases. Germline lookup yields CDR1 SGHAT and CDR2 FQNNGV. CDR3: CASSSGGGNQETQYF. CDR3 nucleotide sequence: TGTGCCAGCAGCTCGGGAGGAGGAAACCAAGAGACCCAGTACTTC.

As to this clonotype: A junction end diverges from the germline sequence, so it may reflect a read error. The rearrangement joins TRBV11-2 to TRBJ2-7, with D hard to call. This CDR3 is 14 amino acids long. Germline CDR1 is SGHAT and CDR2 is FQNNGV. The CDR3 nucleotides read TGTCCCAGCAGCTTAGACCTAGTTCCCTACGAGCAGTACTTC. Protein product: CPSSLDLVPYEQYF.

This clonotype occurred many times. The CDR3 coding sequence is TGTGCCAGCAGTTGGACGGGGACTAGCGTCCATGAGCAGTTCTTC. Its protein product is CASSWTGTSVHEQFF. This chain links TRBV6-2 or TRBV6-3 with TRBJ2-1; 10 bases fit TRBD2. The CDR3 totals 15 residues. CDR1 MNHEY and CDR2 SVGEGT come from the germline V gene. With V trimmed by 4 bases and J by 8 bases, 8 bases remained unmatched.

This clonotype was detected many times. This rearrangement joins TRBV20-1 to TRBJ1-2; D possibly corresponds to TRBD1 (5 bases). The V end was cut by 3 bases, the J end by 6 bases, with 8 bases between. Germline V gene lookup returns CDR1 DFQATT and CDR2 SNEGSKA (reference sequence). The CDR3 contains 11 residues. The CDR3 DNA sequence: TGCAGTGCTAGTCGGGGCAATGGCTACACCTTC. Protein sequence: CSASRGNGYTF.

This clonotype was seen ten or more times. The chain is built from TRBV30 and TRBJ1-5; D remains ambiguous. V gave up 3 bases and J gave up 4 bases, with 10 bases separating them. Germline CDR1 reads GTSNPN; CDR2 reads SVGIG (reference sequence). The CDR3 contains 13 residues. CDR3 loop: CAWSQTYNQPQHF. As DNA, the CDR3 is TGTGCCTGGAGCCAGACCTATAATCAGCCCCAGCATTTT. Using reference TRBV30 and TRBJ1-5 for the parts outside the CDR3, the full variable domain is SQTIHQWPATLVQPVGSPLSLECTVEGTSNPNLYWYRQAAGRGLQLLFYSVGIGQISSEVPQNLSASRPQDRQFILSSKKLLLSDSGFYLCAWSQTYNQPQHFGDGTRLSIL.

In its sample, this clonotype was seen many times. The V gene is TRBV20-1, the J gene TRBJ2-1; D might be TRBD2 (5 bases). Trimming took off 2 bases at V and 5 bases at J, with 13 bases between the two ends. The germline V gene encodes CDR1 DFQATT and CDR2 SNEGSKA (reference sequence). This CDR3 region has 14 residues. DNA for the CDR3: TGCAGTGCTAGATGGTGGGAGTACCACAATGAGCAGTTCTTC. Its translation: CSARWWEYHNEQFF.

This clonotype showed up many times. This chain joins TRBV20-1 and TRBJ2-7; no reliable D call. Deletions cut 2 bases from V and 4 bases from J, with 12 bases between. Per germline, CDR1 DFQATT and CDR2 SNEGSKA (reference sequence). The CDR3 is 13 residues long. In nucleotides, the CDR3 is TGCAGTGCTAGAAAGCAGCCGGAGTACGAGCAGTACTTC. Translated, it gives CSARKQPEYEQYF.

This clonotype was counted many times. CDR3 amino acids: CASSLGGSYNSPLHF. The CDR3 region has the DNA TGTGCCAGCAGCTTAGGGGGTTCCTATAATTCACCCCTCCACTTT. V usage is TRBV7-6 and J usage is TRBJ1-6; no reliable D call. The CDR3 loop spans 15 amino acids. Trimming removed 1 base at V and 1 base at J, with 5 bases between. Germline loops: CDR1 SGHVS, CDR2 FNYEAQ.

As for this clonotype: A much larger clone differs by one base, so this may be a read error. V gene TRBV7-2 combines with J gene TRBJ2-1, with D perhaps matching TRBD2 (5 bases). From germline, CDR1 is SGHTA and CDR2 FQGNSA. The length of the CDR3 is 14 residues. V gave up 5 bases and J gave up 10 bases, with 18 bases separating them. For the CDR3, the DNA is TGTGCCAGCAGCATTGAGGGTTGGGCTAAAGAGCAGTTCTTC. This encodes CASSIEGWAKEQFF.

This clonotype has only a few counts. V usage is TRBV5-4 and J usage is TRBJ2-3; a weak D match, TRBD2 (5 bases). There are 14 residues in the CDR3. Germline values: CDR1 SGHNT, CDR2 YYREEE (reference sequence). Trimming left V 3 bases short and J 6 bases short, with 14 bases between. CDR3 bases: TGTGCCAGCAGCTGGCGAGAGGGCGCGGATACGCAGTATTTT. Protein: CASSWREGADTQYF. Using reference TRBV5-4 and TRBJ2-3 for the parts outside the CDR3, the full variable domain is ETGVTQSPTHLIKTRGQQVTLRCSSQSGHNTVSWYQQALGQGPQFIFQYYREEENGRGNFPPRFSGLQFPNYSSELNVNALELDDSALYLCASSWREGADTQYFGPGTRLTVL.

This clonotype was seen more than once but under ten times. In nucleotides, the CDR3 is TGTGCCAGCAGCTTAGGCGGCTGGACTAATGAAAAACTGTTTTTT. Translation gives CASSLGGWTNEKLFF. V is TRBV7-2 and J is TRBJ1-4; D is unclear. Germline lookup yields CDR1 SGHTA and CDR2 FQGNSA. V dropped 1 base and J dropped 2 bases, with 8 bases sitting between them. The CDR3 length is 15 residues. The whole variable domain, filled in from reference TRBV7-2 and TRBJ1-4, reads GAGVSQSPSNKVTEKGKDVELRCDPISGHTALYWYRQSLGQGLEFLIYFQGNSAPDKSGLPSDRFSAERTGGSVSTLTIQRTQQEDSAVYLCASSLGGWTNEKLFFGSGTQLSVL.